This T cell receptor beta chain was identified in a study of shared clonotypes between healthy human individuals. Study outcomes and limitations: Non-shared clonotypes were found to have lower generation probabilities than the clonotypes that were shared by all four of the sorted-subset donors.

Naive CD8 cells lacked CD45RO, underwent positive selection for CCR7 and left out terminally differentiated effector memory CD45RA+ cells. V was clipped by 0 bases and J by 3 bases, with 12 bases between them. The CDR3 totals 16 residues. Germline V lookup: CDR1 MNHEY, CDR2 SVGAGI. Remarks on this clone: Its antigen remains unknown.

Generated by immunoSEQ multiplex PCR, the TCRdb table keeps only in-frame clones and is missing some. The repertoire holds about 1,900,000 clones, with about 95% as singletons. This TCR came from a young man in good health. The V gene is TRBV6-5, the J gene TRBJ2-1, with D hard to call. The source material was naive CD8+ T cells sorted from blood. The CDR3 loop is CASSYSGSEIYNEQFF. The DNA of the CDR3 is TGTGCCAGCAGTTACTCGGGGTCGGAAATCTACAATGAGCAGTTCTTC.